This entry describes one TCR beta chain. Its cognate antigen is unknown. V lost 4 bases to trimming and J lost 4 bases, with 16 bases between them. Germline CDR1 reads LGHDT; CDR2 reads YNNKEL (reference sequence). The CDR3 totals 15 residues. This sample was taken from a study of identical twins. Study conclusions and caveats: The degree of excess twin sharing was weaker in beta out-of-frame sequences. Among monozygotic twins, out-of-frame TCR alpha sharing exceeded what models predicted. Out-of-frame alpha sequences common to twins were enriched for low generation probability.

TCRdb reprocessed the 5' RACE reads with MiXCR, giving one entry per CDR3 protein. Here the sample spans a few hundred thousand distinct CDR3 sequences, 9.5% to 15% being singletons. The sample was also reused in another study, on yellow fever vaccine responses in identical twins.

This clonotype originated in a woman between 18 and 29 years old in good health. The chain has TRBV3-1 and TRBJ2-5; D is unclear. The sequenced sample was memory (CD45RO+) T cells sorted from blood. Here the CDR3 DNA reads TGTGCCAGCAGCCTCACCCAGGTAGTCGGAGAGACCCAGTACTTC. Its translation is CASSLTQVVGETQYF.